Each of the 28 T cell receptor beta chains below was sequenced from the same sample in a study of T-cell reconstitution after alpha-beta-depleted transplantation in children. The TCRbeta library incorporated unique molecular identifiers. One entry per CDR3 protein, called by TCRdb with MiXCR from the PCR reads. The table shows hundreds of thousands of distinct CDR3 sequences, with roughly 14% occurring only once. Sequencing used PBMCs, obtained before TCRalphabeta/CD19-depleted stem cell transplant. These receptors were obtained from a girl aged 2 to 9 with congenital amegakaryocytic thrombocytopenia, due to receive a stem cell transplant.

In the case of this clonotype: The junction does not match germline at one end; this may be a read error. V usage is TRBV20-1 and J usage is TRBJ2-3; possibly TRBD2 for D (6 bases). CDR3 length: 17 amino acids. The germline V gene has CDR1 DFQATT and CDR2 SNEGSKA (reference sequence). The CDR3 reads CCARRPLTRDLVDTQYF. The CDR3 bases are TGCTGTGCTAGACGCCCCCTGACTAGGGATTTGGTTGATACGCAGTATTTT.

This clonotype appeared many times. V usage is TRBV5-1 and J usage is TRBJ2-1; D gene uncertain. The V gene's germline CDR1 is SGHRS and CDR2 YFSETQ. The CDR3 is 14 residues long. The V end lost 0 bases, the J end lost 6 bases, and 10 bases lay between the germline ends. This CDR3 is CASSLVFGPNEQFF. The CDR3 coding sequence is TGCGCCAGCAGCTTGGTTTTCGGGCCCAATGAGCAGTTCTTC.

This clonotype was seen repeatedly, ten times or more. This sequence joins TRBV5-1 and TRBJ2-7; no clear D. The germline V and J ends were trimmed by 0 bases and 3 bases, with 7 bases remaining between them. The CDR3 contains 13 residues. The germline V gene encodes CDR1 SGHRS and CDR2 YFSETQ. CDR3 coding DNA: TGCGCCAGCAGCTTGGAACGGTACTACGAGCAGTACTTC. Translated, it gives CASSLERYYEQYF.

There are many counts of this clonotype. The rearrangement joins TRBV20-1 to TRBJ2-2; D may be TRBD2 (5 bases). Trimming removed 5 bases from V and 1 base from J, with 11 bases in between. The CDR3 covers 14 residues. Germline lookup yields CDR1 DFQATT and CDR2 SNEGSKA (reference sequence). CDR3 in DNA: TGCAGTGCTCCCGCTGAGGGGAACACCGGGGAGCTGTTTTTT. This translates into CSAPAEGNTGELFF.

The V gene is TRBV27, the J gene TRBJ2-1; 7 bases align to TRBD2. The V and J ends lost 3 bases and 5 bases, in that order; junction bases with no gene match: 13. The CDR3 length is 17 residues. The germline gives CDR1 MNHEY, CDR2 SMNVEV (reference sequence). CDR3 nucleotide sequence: TGTGCCAGCAGTTTGGAACGGGAGGACGGGTGGCACAATGAGCAGTTCTTC. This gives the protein CASSLEREDGWHNEQFF.

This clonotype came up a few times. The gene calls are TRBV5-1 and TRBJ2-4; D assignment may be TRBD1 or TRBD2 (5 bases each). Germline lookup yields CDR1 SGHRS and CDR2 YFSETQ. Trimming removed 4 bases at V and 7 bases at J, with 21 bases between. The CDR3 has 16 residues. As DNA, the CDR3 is TGCGCCAGCAGCGAGATACCGGGGCCGGCGGGCAACATTCAGTACTTC. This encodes CASSEIPGPAGNIQYF.

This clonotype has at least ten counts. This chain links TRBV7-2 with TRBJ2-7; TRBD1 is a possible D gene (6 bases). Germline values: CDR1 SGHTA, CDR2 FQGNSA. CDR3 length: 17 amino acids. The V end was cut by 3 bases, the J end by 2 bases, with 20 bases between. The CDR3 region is CASSLIPSGQNPYEQYF. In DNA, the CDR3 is TGTGCCAGCAGCTTGATCCCATCGGGACAAAACCCCTACGAGCAGTACTTC. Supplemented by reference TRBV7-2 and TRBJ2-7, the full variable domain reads GAGVSQSPSNKVTEKGKDVELRCDPISGHTALYWYRQSLGQGLEFLIYFQGNSAPDKSGLPSDRFSAERTGGSVSTLTIQRTQQEDSAVYLCASSLIPSGQNPYEQYFGPGTRLTVT.

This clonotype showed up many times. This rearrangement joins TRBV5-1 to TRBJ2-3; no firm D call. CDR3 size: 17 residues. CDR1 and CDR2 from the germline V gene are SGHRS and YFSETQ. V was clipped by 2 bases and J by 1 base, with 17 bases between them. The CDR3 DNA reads TGCGCCAGCAGCTTTGGCTCAATCTACGCTGGCACAGATACGCAGTATTTT. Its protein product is CASSFGSIYAGTDTQYF.

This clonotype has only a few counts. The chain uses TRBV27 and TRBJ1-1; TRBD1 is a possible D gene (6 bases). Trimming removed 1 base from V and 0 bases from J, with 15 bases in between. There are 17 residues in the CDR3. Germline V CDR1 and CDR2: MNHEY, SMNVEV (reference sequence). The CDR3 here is CASSLFGGLGMNTEAFF. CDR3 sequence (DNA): TGTGCCAGCAGTTTATTTGGGGGGCTCGGGATGAACACTGAAGCTTTCTTT.

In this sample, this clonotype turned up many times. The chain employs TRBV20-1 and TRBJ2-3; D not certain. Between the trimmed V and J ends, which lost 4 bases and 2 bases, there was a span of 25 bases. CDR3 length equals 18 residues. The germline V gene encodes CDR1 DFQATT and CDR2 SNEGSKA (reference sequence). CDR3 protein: CSATRRADRQENTDTQYF. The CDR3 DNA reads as TGCAGTGCTACACGACGGGCGGACCGCCAAGAGAACACAGATACGCAGTATTTT.

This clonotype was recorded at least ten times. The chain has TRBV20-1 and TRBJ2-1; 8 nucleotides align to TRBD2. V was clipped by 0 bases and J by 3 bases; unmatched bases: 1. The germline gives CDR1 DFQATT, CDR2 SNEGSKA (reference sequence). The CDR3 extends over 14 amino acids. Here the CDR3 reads CSARDTSGYNEQFF. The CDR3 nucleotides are TGCAGTGCTAGAGATACTAGCGGCTACAATGAGCAGTTCTTC.

CDR3: CASSEIGWEGTGELFF. Here the CDR3 DNA reads TGTGCCAGCAGCGAAATAGGCTGGGAGGGCACCGGGGAGCTGTTTTTT. The chain recombines TRBV25-1 with TRBJ2-2; 7 nucleotides align to TRBD2. V lost 6 bases and J lost 4; bases outside the gene matches: 11. Germline CDR1 reads MGHDK; CDR2 reads SYGVNS. This CDR3 comprises 16 residues.

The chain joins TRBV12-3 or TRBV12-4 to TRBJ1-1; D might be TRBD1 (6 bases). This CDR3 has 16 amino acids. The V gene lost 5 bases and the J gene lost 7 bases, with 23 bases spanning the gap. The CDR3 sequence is CASSPGKQGFGSEAFF. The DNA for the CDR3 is TGTGCCAGCAGTCCAGGGAAACAGGGATTCGGTAGTGAAGCTTTCTTT.

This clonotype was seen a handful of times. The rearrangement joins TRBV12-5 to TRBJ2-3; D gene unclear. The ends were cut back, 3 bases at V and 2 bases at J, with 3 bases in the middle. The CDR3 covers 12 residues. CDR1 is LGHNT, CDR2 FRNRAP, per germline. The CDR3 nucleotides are TGTGCTAGTGGTTTCTTCACAGATACGCAGTATTTT. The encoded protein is CASGFFTDTQYF. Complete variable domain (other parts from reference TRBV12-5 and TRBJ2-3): DARVTQTPRHKVTEMGQEVTMRCQPILGHNTVFWYRQTMMQGLELLAYFRNRAPLDDSGMPKDRFSAEMPDATLATLKIQPSEPRDSAVYFCASGFFTDTQYFGPGTRLTVL.

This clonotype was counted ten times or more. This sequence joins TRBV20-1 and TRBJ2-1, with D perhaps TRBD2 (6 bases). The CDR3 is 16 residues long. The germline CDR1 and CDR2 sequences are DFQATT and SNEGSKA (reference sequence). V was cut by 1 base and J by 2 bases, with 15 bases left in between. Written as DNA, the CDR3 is TGCAGTGCTAGAGGATTAGCGGAGGGCCCCTACAATGAGCAGTTCTTC. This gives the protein CSARGLAEGPYNEQFF.

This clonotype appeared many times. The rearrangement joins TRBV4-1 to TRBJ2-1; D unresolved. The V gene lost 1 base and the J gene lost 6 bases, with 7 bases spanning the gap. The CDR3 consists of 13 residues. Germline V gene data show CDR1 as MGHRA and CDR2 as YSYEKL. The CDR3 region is CASSQVETNEQFF. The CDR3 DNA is TGCGCCAGCAGCCAAGTAGAGACCAATGAGCAGTTCTTC.

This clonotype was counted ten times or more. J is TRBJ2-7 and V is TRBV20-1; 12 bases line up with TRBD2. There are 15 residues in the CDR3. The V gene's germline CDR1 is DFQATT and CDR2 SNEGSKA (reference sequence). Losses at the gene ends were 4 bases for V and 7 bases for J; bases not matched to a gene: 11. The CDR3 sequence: CSATHRLAGVREQYF. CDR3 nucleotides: TGCAGTGCTACCCATCGACTAGCGGGAGTTCGGGAGCAGTACTTC.

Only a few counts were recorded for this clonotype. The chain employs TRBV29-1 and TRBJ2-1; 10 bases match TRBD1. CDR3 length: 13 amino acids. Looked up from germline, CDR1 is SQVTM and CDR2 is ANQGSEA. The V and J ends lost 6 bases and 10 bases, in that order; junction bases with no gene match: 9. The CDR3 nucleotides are TGCAGCGTGAGGGGACAGGGGCGATTAGAGCAGTTCTTC. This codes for CSVRGQGRLEQFF.

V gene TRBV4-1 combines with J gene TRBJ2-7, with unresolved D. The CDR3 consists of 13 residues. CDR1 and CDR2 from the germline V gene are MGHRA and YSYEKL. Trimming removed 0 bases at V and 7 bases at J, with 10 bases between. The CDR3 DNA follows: TGCGCCAGCAGCCAAGAACCCGCATGGGAGCAGTACTTC. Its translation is CASSQEPAWEQYF.

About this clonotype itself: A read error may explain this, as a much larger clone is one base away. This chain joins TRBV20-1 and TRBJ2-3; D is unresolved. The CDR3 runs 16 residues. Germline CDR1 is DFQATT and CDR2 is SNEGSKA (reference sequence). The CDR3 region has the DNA TGCTGTGCTAGAGATCTCGGAGCGCCGCGCACAGATACGCAGTATTTT. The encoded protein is CCARDLGAPRTDTQYF.

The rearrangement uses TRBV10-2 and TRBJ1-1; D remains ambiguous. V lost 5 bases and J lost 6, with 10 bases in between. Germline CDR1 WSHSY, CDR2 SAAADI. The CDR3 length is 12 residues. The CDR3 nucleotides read TGCGCCAGCAGTATTGGGAGCTCTGAAGCTTTCTTT. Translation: CASSIGSSEAFF.

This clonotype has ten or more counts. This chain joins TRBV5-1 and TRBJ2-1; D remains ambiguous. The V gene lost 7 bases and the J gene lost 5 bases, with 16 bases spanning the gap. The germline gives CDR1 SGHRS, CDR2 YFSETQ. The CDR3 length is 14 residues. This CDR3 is CASSRLQVDNEQFF. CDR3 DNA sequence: TGCGCCAGCTCCAGGCTACAAGTCGACAATGAGCAGTTCTTC.

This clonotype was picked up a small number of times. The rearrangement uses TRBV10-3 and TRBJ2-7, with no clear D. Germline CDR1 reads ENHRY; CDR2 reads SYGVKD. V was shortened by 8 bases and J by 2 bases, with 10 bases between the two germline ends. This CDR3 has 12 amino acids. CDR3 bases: TGTGCCATCGGCCCAGCCCCCTACGAGCAGTACTTC. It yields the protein CAIGPAPYEQYF.

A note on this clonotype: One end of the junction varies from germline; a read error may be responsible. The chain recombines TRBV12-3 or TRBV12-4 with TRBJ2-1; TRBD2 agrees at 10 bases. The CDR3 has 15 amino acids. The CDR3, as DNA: TGTACCAGCAGTCGGACTAGCGGCTCCTACAATGAGCAGTTCTTC. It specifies CTSSRTSGSYNEQFF.

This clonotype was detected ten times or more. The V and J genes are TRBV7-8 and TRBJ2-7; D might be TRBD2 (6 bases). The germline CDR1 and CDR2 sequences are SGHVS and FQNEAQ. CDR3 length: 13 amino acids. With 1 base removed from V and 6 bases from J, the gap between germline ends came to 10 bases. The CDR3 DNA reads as TGTGCCAGCAGCTTAGTGATGGGGGGCGAGCAGTACTTC. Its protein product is CASSLVMGGEQYF.

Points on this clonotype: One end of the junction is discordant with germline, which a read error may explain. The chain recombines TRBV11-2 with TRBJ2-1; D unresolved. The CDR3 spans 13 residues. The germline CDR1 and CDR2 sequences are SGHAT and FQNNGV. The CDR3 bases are TGTACCAGCAGCTTAGGCTCTTACAATGAGCAGTTCTTC. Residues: CTSSLGSYNEQFF.

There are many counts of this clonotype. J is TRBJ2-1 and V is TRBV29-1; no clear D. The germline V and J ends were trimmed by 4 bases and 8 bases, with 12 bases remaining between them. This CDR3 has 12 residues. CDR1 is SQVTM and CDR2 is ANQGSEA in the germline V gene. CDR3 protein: CSVVWFSDEQFF. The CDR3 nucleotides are TGCAGCGTTGTTTGGTTCAGCGATGAGCAGTTCTTC.

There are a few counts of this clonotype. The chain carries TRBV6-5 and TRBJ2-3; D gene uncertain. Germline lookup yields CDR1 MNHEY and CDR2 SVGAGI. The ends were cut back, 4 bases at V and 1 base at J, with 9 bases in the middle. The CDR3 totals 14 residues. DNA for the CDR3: TGTGCCAGCAGTTCAGCCGTCGGCACAGATACGCAGTATTTT. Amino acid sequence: CASSSAVGTDTQYF.